The next 9 T cell receptor beta chains were all read from a single sample in a study of cytotoxic CD8 clonotypes in ibrutinib-treated CLL. Sequencing used immunoSEQ multiplex PCR; TCRdb keeps in-frame clones, though not all of them. The data contain some 170,000 clones, roughly 84% of them singletons. The input for sequencing was PBMCs, taken at disease progression, from a patient treated with ibrutinib. These receptor sequences come from a human donor with chronic lymphocytic leukemia.

The chain joins TRBV7-2 to TRBJ1-4, with TRBD1 matching over 7 bases. J gave up 7 bases and V 5 bases, and 10 bases lay outside the gene matches. The germline V gene has CDR1 SGHTA and CDR2 FQGNSA. The CDR3 runs to 15 residues. CDR3 DNA: TGTGCCAGCAGCGGTGTTCAAGGGGGCACTGAAAAACTGTTTTTT. As protein: CASSGVQGGTEKLFF. Full variable domain (outside the CDR3, taken from reference TRBV7-2 and TRBJ1-4): GAGVSQSPSNKVTEKGKDVELRCDPISGHTALYWYRQSLGQGLEFLIYFQGNSAPDKSGLPSDRFSAERTGGSVSTLTIQRTQQEDSAVYLCASSGVQGGTEKLFFGSGTQLSVL.

The chain joins TRBV28 to TRBJ2-7, with 7 bases fitting TRBD2. The length of the CDR3 is 14 residues. The trim removed 5 bases at V and 2 bases at J, leaving 6 bases unmatched. Germline CDR1 reads MDHEN; CDR2 reads SYDVKM. CDR3 nucleotides: TGTGCCAGCAGTAGGGCTAGCGGACCCTACGAGCAGTACTTC. Amino acid sequence: CASSRASGPYEQYF.

The chain recombines TRBV11-3 with TRBJ2-1; 11 bases are a match to TRBD1. The CDR3 runs to 14 residues. After removal of 8 bases from V and 5 bases from J, the junction contained 5 bases not matched to a gene. Germline-derived CDR1 and CDR2 are SGHNT and YENEEA. CDR3 amino acids: CASCRDRGNNEQFF. The CDR3 DNA follows: TGTGCCAGCTGCCGGGACAGGGGGAACAATGAGCAGTTCTTC.

Note on this clone: Other DNA sequences of this sample code for an identical CDR3. The rearrangement joins TRBV7-6 to TRBJ1-3, with D possibly matching TRBD1 (5 bases). Germline V gene data show CDR1 as SGHVS and CDR2 as FNYEAQ. Trimming removed 2 bases from V and 2 bases from J, with 7 bases in between. The CDR3 is made up of 14 amino acids. DNA of the CDR3: TGTGCCAGCAGCTTACGAGGGGCTGGAAACACCATATATTTT. This gives the protein CASSLRGAGNTIYF.

The V gene is TRBV2, the J gene TRBJ1-5; D gene ambiguous. CDR1 and CDR2 from the germline V gene are SNHLY and FYNNEI. The CDR3 contains 13 residues. V gave up 11 bases and J gave up 0 bases, with 11 bases separating them. The CDR3 region has the DNA TGTGCCTCGGTAGAATATAGCAATCAGCCCCAGCATTTT. This translates into CASVEYSNQPQHF.

Only one count was recorded for this clone. The J gene is TRBJ1-1, the V gene TRBV19, with D perhaps TRBD1 (6 bases). The V end was cut by 6 bases, the J end by 6 bases, with 23 bases between. CDR1 LNHDA and CDR2 SQIVND come from the germline V gene (reference sequence). The CDR3 is made up of 16 amino acids. CDR3: CASRASGVGEISEAFF. The CDR3 nucleotides read TGTGCCAGTAGGGCATCAGGGGTGGGGGAGATATCTGAAGCTTTCTTT.

This chain uses TRBV2 with TRBJ2-3; TRBD2 matches 13 bases. This CDR3 region has 17 residues. Germline CDR1 is SNHLY and CDR2 is FYNNEI. V lost 11 bases and J lost 3; bases outside the gene matches: 14. The CDR3 nucleotides are TGTGCCGGAAGAGGGTGGACTAGCGGGAGATCGACAGATACGCAGTATTTT. Translating it yields CAGRGWTSGRSTDTQYF.

This clone is a singleton in its sample. This chain joins TRBV2 and TRBJ2-6; D possibly uses TRBD1 or TRBD2 (6 bases each). Germline V lookup: CDR1 SNHLY, CDR2 FYNNEI. The germline V and J ends were trimmed by 8 bases and 0 bases, with 20 bases remaining between them. The CDR3 length is 18 residues. CDR3 in amino acids: CASGFARTAGSGANVLTF. CDR3 in DNA: TGTGCCAGCGGATTCGCCAGGACAGCGGGCTCTGGGGCCAACGTCCTGACTTTC.

The rearrangement links TRBV5-1 to TRBJ2-2, with TRBD2 matching over 10 bases. The V gene's germline CDR1 is SGHRS and CDR2 YFSETQ. The V gene end was trimmed by 3 bases and the J gene end by 6 bases; junction bases not matched to a gene: 5. The CDR3 is 15 amino acids. The CDR3 nucleotides are TGCGCCAGCAGCTACCAGGGACTAGCGCCCGGGGAGCTGTTTTTT. Its translation: CASSYQGLAPGELFF.